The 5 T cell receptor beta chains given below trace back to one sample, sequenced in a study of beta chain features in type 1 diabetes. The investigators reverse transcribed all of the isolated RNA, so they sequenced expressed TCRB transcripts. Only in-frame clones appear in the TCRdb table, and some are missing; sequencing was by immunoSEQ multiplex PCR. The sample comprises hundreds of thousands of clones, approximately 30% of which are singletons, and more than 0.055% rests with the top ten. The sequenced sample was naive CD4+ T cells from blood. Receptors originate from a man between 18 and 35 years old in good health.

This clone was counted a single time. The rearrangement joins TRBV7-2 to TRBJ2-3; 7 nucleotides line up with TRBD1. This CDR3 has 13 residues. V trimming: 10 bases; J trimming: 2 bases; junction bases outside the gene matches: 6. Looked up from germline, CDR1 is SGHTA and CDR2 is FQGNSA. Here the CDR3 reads CATRQGHTDTQYF. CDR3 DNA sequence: TGTGCCACACGACAGGGACACACAGATACGCAGTATTTT.

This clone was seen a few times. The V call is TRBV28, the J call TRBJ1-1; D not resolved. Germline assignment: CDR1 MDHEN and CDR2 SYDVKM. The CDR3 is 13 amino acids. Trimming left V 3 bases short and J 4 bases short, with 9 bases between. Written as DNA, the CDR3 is TGTGCCAGCAGTTTGGGGAGGGCCACTGAAGCTTTCTTT. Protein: CASSLGRATEAFF.

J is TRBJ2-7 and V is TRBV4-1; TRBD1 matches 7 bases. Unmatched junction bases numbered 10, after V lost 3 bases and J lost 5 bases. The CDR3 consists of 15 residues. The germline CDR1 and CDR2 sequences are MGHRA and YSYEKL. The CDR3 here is CASSHKQGYQDEQYF. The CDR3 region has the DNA TGCGCCAGCAGCCACAAACAGGGGTATCAGGACGAGCAGTACTTC.

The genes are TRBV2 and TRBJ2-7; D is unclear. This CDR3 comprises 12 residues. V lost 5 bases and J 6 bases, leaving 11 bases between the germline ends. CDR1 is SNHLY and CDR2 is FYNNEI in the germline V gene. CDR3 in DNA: TGTGCCAGCAGTCAGAACAACATCGAGCAGTACTTC. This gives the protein CASSQNNIEQYF.

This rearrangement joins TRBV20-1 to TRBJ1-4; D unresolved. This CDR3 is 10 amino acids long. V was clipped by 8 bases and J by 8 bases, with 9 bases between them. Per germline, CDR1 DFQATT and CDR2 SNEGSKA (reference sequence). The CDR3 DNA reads TGCAGTACCGTTCGAGAAAAACTGTTTTTT. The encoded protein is CSTVREKLFF.